These T cell receptor beta chains were read from a single sample in a study of human T cells and chemical hapten exposure. TCRdb re-derived calls from the RACE reads in MiXCR, one entry per CDR3 protein. Among 30,000 to 40,000 distinct CDR3 sequences listed, roughly 5.5% were seen once. Sample: whole blood. All receptors come from a human donor in good health. Some clones in this sample may be carry-over from other donors' samples. The CDR3 runs from the conserved cysteine through the conserved F or W. A D gene is named only where the DNA matches it firmly. A row's size may be missing; if present it is once, few, many or a size class.

many	TRBV5-4	TRBJ2-3	TRBD1	CASSSGGDRGADTQYF	TGTGCCAGCAGCTCCGGAGGGGACAGGGGCGCAGATACGCAGTATTTT
many	TRBV4-3	TRBJ2-7	TRBD1	CASSQGDRGLYEQYF	TGCGCCAGCAGCCAAGGGGACAGGGGGCTCTACGAGCAGTACTTC
.	TRBV29-1	TRBJ1-2	.	CSGRVSGKDYGYTF	TGCAGCGGCCGCGTCTCAGGGAAAGACTATGGCTACACCTTC
many	TRBV6-6	TRBJ2-3	.	CASSYSLAETDTQYF	TGTGCCAGCAGTTACTCCCTCGCAGAAACAGATACGCAGTATTTT
many	TRBV30	TRBJ2-7	TRBD2	CAGDRGGYEQYF	TGTGCCGGGGATCGCGGGGGCTACGAGCAGTACTTC
few	TRBV11-2	TRBJ2-4	.	CASMRVGKNIQYF	TGTGCCAGCATGCGAGTGGGCAAAAACATTCAGTACTTC
many	TRBV12-3/TRBV12-4	TRBJ1-1	.	CASTPHGYTEAFF	TGTGCCAGCACCCCCCATGGGTACACTGAAGCTTTCTTT
many	TRBV7-8	TRBJ2-5	TRBD2	CASSPLAGGLWEETQYF	TGTGCCAGCAGCCCGCTAGCGGGGGGTCTCTGGGAGGAGACCCAGTACTTC
many	TRBV24-1	TRBJ2-3	.	CATSDSPRDTQYF	TGTGCCACCAGTGATTCACCTCGAGATACGCAGTATTTT
many	TRBV6-1	TRBJ2-6	.	CASSEWDNSGANVLTF	TGTGCCAGCAGTGAATGGGACAACTCTGGGGCCAACGTCCTGACTTTC
many	TRBV11-2	TRBJ2-7	.	CASSLDPGPASEQYF	TGTGCCAGCAGCTTAGATCCGGGACCGGCTAGTGAGCAGTACTTC
many	TRBV28	TRBJ1-1	.	CATRGGPREAFF	TGTGCCACCAGAGGCGGGCCCCGGGAAGCTTTCTTT
many	TRBV24-1	TRBJ2-2	TRBD1	CATSSPGGVNTGELFF	TGTGCCACCAGTTCTCCAGGGGGCGTGAACACCGGGGAGCTGTTTTTT
many	TRBV7-9	TRBJ1-2	.	CASSLRLANYGYTF	TGTGCCAGCAGCCTAAGGTTGGCTAACTATGGCTACACCTTC
few	TRBV21-1	TRBJ1-4	.	CASSKILKRETADEKLFF	TGTGCCAGCAGCAAAATACTTAAGCGGGAGACAGCCGATGAAAAACTGTTTTTT
many	TRBV7-9	TRBJ1-2	.	CASSLDGGDYGYTF	TGTGCCAGCAGCTTAGATGGGGGAGACTATGGCTACACCTTC
many	TRBV20-1	TRBJ2-3	.	CSASGVPMDTQYF	TGCAGTGCTTCAGGGGTACCAATGGATACGCAGTATTTT
many	TRBV20-1	TRBJ2-3	TRBD1	CSASWTGERLDTQYF	TGCAGTGCTAGTTGGACAGGAGAAAGGTTGGATACGCAGTATTTT
.	TRBV20-1	TRBJ2-3	.	CSASPGITTDTQYF	TGCAGTGCCTCGCCAGGGATTACCACAGATACGCAGTATTTT